These 23 T cell receptor beta chains came from one sample sequenced in a study of cytomegalovirus exposure and HLA in healthy donors. Primers included in the PCR were 60 Vbeta and 13 Jbeta primers. The data were produced by immunoSEQ multiplex PCR, yet TCRdb's version contains in-frame clones alone and is incomplete. The sample holds fewer than 150,000 clones, 76% seen once. The sequenced sample consisted of PBMCs. The receptors were gathered from a man between 18 and 29 years old in good health and CMV-seronegative.

This clone was counted a few times. The rearrangement links TRBV6-1 to TRBJ1-6; D is undetermined. The CDR3 length is 15 residues. V lost 2 bases, J lost 4 bases, and 9 bases lay in between. The germline V gene encodes CDR1 MNHNS and CDR2 SASEGT. CDR3 amino acids: CASSERPQYNSPLHF. The CDR3 nucleotides are TGTGCCAGCAGTGAACGACCACAGTATAATTCACCCCTCCACTTT.

This clone was observed a few times. The V call is TRBV10-2, the J call TRBJ2-1; 8 bases agree with TRBD2. The junction had 11 bases not matched to a gene; V was cut back by 6 bases and J by 4 bases. CDR3 size: 16 residues. The V gene's germline CDR1 is WSHSY and CDR2 SAAADI. The CDR3 region is CASSDPKRERYNEQFF. DNA of the CDR3: TGCGCCAGCAGCGACCCTAAGCGGGAGAGGTACAATGAGCAGTTCTTC.

The chain combines TRBV10-3 with TRBJ1-1, with D unresolved. CDR3 size: 12 residues. The V end lost 3 bases, the J end lost 7 bases, and 9 bases lay between the germline ends. The germline V gene has CDR1 ENHRY and CDR2 SYGVKD. The CDR3 region has the DNA TGTGCCATCAGTGAATCGGGTAATGAAGCTTTCTTT. It yields the protein CAISESGNEAFF.

The chain combines TRBV2 with TRBJ1-1; a weak D match, TRBD1 (5 bases). The V gene's germline CDR1 is SNHLY and CDR2 FYNNEI. V lost 6 bases and J 0 bases, leaving 11 bases between the germline ends. The CDR3 totals 14 residues. The CDR3 DNA is TGTGCCAGCAGGGAGGGACGCCTGAACACTGAAGCTTTCTTT. It codes for CASREGRLNTEAFF.

The chain carries TRBV19 and TRBJ1-1, with 8 nucleotides matching TRBD1. Looked up from germline, CDR1 is LNHDA and CDR2 is SQIVND (reference sequence). The J segment lost 0 bases and the V segment lost 10 bases, leaving 4 bases of the junction unmatched. The CDR3 consists of 13 residues. The DNA for the CDR3 is TGTGCCACTAGACAGGGGATGAACACTGAAGCTTTCTTT. Its translation is CATRQGMNTEAFF.

The chain employs TRBV11-3 and TRBJ1-1, with 10 bases that match TRBD1. CDR1 is SGHNT, CDR2 YENEEA, per germline. The CDR3 contains 15 residues. With 2 bases clipped from V and 3 bases from J, the junction kept 3 bases outside the gene matches. CDR3 residues: CASSLRTGGYTEAFF. CDR3 DNA sequence: TGTGCCAGCAGCTTACGGACAGGGGGATACACTGAAGCTTTCTTT. The full variable domain, its missing parts supplied by reference TRBV11-3 and TRBJ1-1, is EAGVVQSPRYKIIEKKQPVAFWCNPISGHNTLYWYLQNLGQGPELLIRYENEEAVDDSQLPKDRFSAERLKGVDSTLKIQPAELGDSAVYLCASSLRTGGYTEAFFGQGTRLTVV.

The chain recombines TRBV7-3 with TRBJ2-7; a weak D match, TRBD2 (5 bases). V was cut by 0 bases and J by 2 bases, with 8 bases left in between. The germline gives CDR1 SGHTA, CDR2 FQGTGA. The CDR3 sequence is 14 residues long. The CDR3 spells CASSLTAGTYEQYF. CDR3 in DNA: TGTGCCAGCAGCTTAACCGCGGGTACCTACGAGCAGTACTTC.

V is TRBV7-2 and J is TRBJ2-5; 12 nucleotides line up with TRBD2. Trimming at V came to 5 bases and at J to 11 bases, leaving 15 bases not matched to a gene. CDR3 length equals 16 residues. Germline-derived CDR1 and CDR2 are SGHTA and FQGNSA. Here the CDR3 reads CASSRDSRTSGTEQYF. CDR3 nucleotide sequence: TGTGCCAGCAGCCGAGATTCCAGGACTAGCGGGACGGAGCAGTACTTC.

In its sample, this clone was seen a few times. The V call is TRBV28, the J call TRBJ1-1, with a weak D call TRBD1 (6 bases). The V gene lost 6 bases and the J gene lost 3 bases, with 17 bases spanning the gap. The CDR3 length is 15 residues. The germline CDR1 and CDR2 sequences are MDHEN and SYDVKM. The CDR3 is CASSPRGAEDTEAFF. The CDR3 DNA sequence: TGTGCCAGCAGCCCTCGGGGGGCGGAGGACACTGAAGCTTTCTTT.

The chain links TRBV5-6 to TRBJ2-5, with 7 bases fitting TRBD1. The better agreement between TRBJ2-7 and the DNA end casts doubt on the J call. The CDR3 totals 16 residues. Germline V lookup: CDR1 SGHDT, CDR2 YYEEEE. CDR3: CASSFPGQRNLREQYF. The DNA for the CDR3 is TGTGCCAGCAGCTTTCCGGGACAGAGGAATCTACGCGAGCAGTACTTC.

The J gene is TRBJ2-7, the V gene TRBV7-8; 7 bases line up with TRBD1. This CDR3 spans 14 amino acids. Per the germline V gene, CDR1 is SGHVS and CDR2 is FQNEAQ. With 5 bases clipped from V and 3 bases from J, the junction kept 7 bases outside the gene matches. As DNA, the CDR3 is TGTGCCAGCAGCCCCGGGACAGTGCTCTACGAGCAGTACTTC. The encoded protein is CASSPGTVLYEQYF.

The rearrangement uses TRBV30 and TRBJ1-5; D ambiguous. Deletions cut 1 base from V and 4 bases from J, with 8 bases between. The CDR3 covers 13 residues. Germline V CDR1 and CDR2: GTSNPN, SVGIG (reference sequence). The CDR3 nucleotides are TGTGCCTGGAGTGGTGCCAGTAATCAGCCCCAGCATTTT. This encodes CAWSGASNQPQHF.

The chain recombines TRBV2 with TRBJ1-3; D is undetermined. The germline CDR1 and CDR2 sequences are SNHLY and FYNNEI. Trimming shortened V by 6 bases and J by 0 bases, and 6 bases separated the two germline ends. There are 13 residues in the CDR3. CDR3 nucleotide sequence: TGTGCCAGCAGAACTAGCTCTGGAAACACCATATATTTT. It specifies CASRTSSGNTIYF.

The V gene is TRBV19, the J gene TRBJ1-2; 7 bases agree with TRBD1. Germline V gene lookup returns CDR1 LNHDA and CDR2 SQIVND (reference sequence). Losses at the gene ends were 5 bases for V and 1 base for J; bases not matched to a gene: 13. This CDR3 spans 17 amino acids. The CDR3 spells CASSSSRTGASNYGYTF. CDR3 bases: TGTGCCAGTAGTTCGTCTCGGACAGGCGCCAGTAACTATGGCTACACCTTC. The complete variable domain, with remaining parts taken from reference TRBV19 and TRBJ1-2, reads DGGITQSPKYLFRKEGQNVTLSCEQNLNHDAMYWYRQDPGQGLRLIYYSQIVNDFQKGDIAEGYSVSREKKESFPLTVTSAQKNPTAFYLCASSSSRTGASNYGYTFGSGTRLTVV.

This sequence joins TRBV19 and TRBJ2-1, with 11 bases fitting TRBD2. The ends lost 1 base at V and 7 bases at J; junction bases unmatched: 6. The CDR3 totals 16 residues. Germline V gene data show CDR1 as LNHDA and CDR2 as SQIVND (reference sequence). The CDR3 DNA sequence: TGTGCCAGTAGTATAGTACAACTAGCGGGGGTGAATGAGCAGTTCTTC. The encoded protein is CASSIVQLAGVNEQFF.

This sequence joins TRBV9 and TRBJ2-1; 13 nucleotides align to TRBD2. Germline loops: CDR1 SGDLS, CDR2 YYNGEE. The CDR3 is made up of 16 amino acids. V lost 4 bases, J lost 4 bases, and 5 bases stayed unmatched. The CDR3 DNA follows: TGTGCCAGCAGCAAGACTAGCGGGGGGATATACAATGAGCAGTTCTTC. Residues: CASSKTSGGIYNEQFF.

The rearrangement links TRBV5-1 to TRBJ1-2; D unresolved. The CDR3 covers 13 residues. V lost 4 bases and J 3 bases, leaving 10 bases between the germline ends. The germline V gene encodes CDR1 SGHRS and CDR2 YFSETQ. Here the CDR3 reads CASSVDRDYGYTF. CDR3 nucleotides: TGCGCCAGCAGCGTGGACCGCGACTATGGCTACACCTTC.

In its sample, this clone was seen once. The chain employs TRBV11-2 and TRBJ2-5, with TRBD1 matching over 10 bases. The CDR3 is 17 amino acids. The trim removed 2 bases at V and 5 bases at J, leaving 11 bases unmatched. Per the germline V gene, CDR1 is SGHAT and CDR2 is FQNNGV. This CDR3 reads CASSLKVRQGARETQYF. The CDR3 DNA sequence: TGTGCCAGCAGCTTAAAGGTTCGACAGGGGGCGCGCGAGACCCAGTACTTC.

The rearrangement uses TRBV11-2 and TRBJ1-2; D call uncertain. Germline CDR1 and CDR2: SGHAT and FQNNGV. V was shortened by 1 base and J by 3 bases, with 12 bases between the two germline ends. This CDR3 comprises 15 residues. The CDR3: CASSLGGQADYGYTF. The CDR3 nucleotides are TGTGCCAGCAGCTTAGGAGGGCAGGCTGACTATGGCTACACCTTC.

The V call is TRBV6-1, the J call TRBJ1-2; D is perhaps TRBD1 (6 bases). CDR1 is MNHNS and CDR2 is SASEGT in the germline V gene. Trimming took off 4 bases at V and 8 bases at J, with 20 bases between the two ends. The CDR3 spans 15 residues. The CDR3 region is CASSALDRGATGYTF. CDR3 bases: TGTGCCAGCAGTGCCCTTGACCGGGGGGCAACGGGCTACACCTTC.

Only a few counts were recorded for this clone. The gene calls are TRBV6-1 and TRBJ2-6, with D hard to call. Per germline, CDR1 MNHNS and CDR2 SASEGT. This CDR3 has 18 residues. V was pared by 2 bases and J by 0 bases, with 14 bases between. The CDR3: CASSERRGFGSGANVLTF. Written as DNA, the CDR3 is TGTGCCAGCAGTGAACGGAGAGGTTTCGGCTCTGGGGCCAACGTCCTGACTTTC.

The rearrangement links TRBV7-3 to TRBJ1-1; D uncertain. The germline V gene encodes CDR1 SGHTA and CDR2 FQGTGA. Trimming pared 0 bases from V and 5 bases from J, leaving 10 bases between. CDR3 length: 14 residues. The CDR3 DNA reads TGTGCCAGCAGCTTAACCGCGTCTTTGACTGAAGCTTTCTTT. Its translation: CASSLTASLTEAFF.

The chain combines TRBV5-4 with TRBJ2-7; the match to TRBD1 covers 7 bases. J was trimmed by 2 bases and V by 0 bases; bases with no gene match: 2. The germline V gene encodes CDR1 SGHNT and CDR2 YYREEE (reference sequence). CDR3 size: 14 residues. The DNA for the CDR3 is TGTGCCAGCAGCTTGGAAGGGGGCCCCTACGAGCAGTACTTC. It encodes CASSLEGGPYEQYF.